The subject of this entry is one T cell receptor beta chain. As yet, its antigen is unknown. This sample is drawn from a study of Ad26.COV2.S vaccination and SARS-CoV-2 variants. Germline V gene sequence: CDR1 LNHDA, CDR2 SQIVND (reference sequence). CDR3 length: 14 amino acids. The ends were cut back, 3 bases at V and 3 bases at J, with 9 bases in the middle. Study-level results: Ad26.COV2.S recipients had broader spike-specific TCRs (P = 0.0014). Analyses of TCR breadth and depth may have underestimated total T cell responses.

This table comes from immunoSEQ multiplex PCR, and its TCRdb copy is limited to in-frame clones, with some not included. The data show approximately 340,000 clones, 92% seen once. Material: peripheral blood, obtained after recovery from COVID-19. The chain employs TRBV19 and TRBJ1-3, with D maybe TRBD1 (5 bases). The clonotype was recovered from a human donor who had recovered from COVID-19. CDR3 DNA sequence: TGTGCCAGTAGTATGCGGGGGTATGGAAACACCATATATTTT. This encodes CASSMRGYGNTIYF.